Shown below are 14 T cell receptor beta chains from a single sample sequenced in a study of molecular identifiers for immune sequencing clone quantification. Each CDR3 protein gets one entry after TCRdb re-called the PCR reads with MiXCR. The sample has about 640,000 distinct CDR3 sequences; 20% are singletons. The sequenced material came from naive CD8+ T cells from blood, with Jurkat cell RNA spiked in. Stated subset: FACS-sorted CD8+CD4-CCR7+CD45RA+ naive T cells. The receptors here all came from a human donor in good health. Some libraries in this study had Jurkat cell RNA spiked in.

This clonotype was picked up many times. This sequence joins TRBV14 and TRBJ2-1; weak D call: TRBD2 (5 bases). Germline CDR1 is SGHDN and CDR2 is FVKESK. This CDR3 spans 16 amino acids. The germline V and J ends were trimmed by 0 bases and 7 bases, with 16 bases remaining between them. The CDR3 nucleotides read TGTGCCAGCAGCCAAGATATTTTCTATCGGGGTAATGAGCAGTTCTTC. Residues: CASSQDIFYRGNEQFF.

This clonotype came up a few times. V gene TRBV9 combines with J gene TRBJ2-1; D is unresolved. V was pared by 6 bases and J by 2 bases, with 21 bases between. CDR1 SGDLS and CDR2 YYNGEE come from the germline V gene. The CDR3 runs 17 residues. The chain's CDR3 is CASTETDGAIPYNEQFF. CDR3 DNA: TGTGCCAGCACCGAAACCGACGGAGCGATACCCTACAATGAGCAGTTCTTC.

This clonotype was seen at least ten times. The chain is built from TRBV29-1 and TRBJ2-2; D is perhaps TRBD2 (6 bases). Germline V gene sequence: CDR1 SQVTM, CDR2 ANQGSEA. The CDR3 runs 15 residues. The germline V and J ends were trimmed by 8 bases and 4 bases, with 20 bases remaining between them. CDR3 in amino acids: CSTRSGGGGTGELFF. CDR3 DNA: TGCAGCACCCGGTCTGGGGGAGGAGGCACCGGGGAGCTGTTTTTT.

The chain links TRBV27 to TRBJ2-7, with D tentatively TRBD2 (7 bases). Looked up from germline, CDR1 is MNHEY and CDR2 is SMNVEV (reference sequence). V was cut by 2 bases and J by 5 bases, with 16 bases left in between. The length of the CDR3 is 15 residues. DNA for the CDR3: TGTGCCAGCAGTTTAAGCACAGGGAGGGACCACGAGCAGTACTTC. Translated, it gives CASSLSTGRDHEQYF.

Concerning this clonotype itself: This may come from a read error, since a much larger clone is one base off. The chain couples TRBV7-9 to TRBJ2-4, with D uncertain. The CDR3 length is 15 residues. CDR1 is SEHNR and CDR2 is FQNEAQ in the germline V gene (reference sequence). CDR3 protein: CANSLAVGRQHPQYF. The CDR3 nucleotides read TGTGCCAACAGCTTAGCCGTGGGCAGGCAACACCCTCAGTACTTC.

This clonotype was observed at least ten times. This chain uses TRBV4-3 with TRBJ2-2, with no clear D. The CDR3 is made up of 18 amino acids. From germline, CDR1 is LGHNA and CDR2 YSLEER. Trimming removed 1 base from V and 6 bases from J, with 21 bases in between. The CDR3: CASSQALTTPSPPGELFF. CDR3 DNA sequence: TGCGCCAGCAGCCAAGCTCTGACAACTCCCTCTCCTCCCGGGGAGCTGTTTTTT.

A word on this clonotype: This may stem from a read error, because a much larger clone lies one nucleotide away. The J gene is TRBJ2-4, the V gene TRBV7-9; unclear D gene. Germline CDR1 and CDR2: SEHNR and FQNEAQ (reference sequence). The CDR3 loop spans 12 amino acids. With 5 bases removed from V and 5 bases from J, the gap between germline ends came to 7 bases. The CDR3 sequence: CASSIRENIQYF. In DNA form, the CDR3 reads TGTGCCAGCAGCATACGGGAAAACATTCAGTACTTC.

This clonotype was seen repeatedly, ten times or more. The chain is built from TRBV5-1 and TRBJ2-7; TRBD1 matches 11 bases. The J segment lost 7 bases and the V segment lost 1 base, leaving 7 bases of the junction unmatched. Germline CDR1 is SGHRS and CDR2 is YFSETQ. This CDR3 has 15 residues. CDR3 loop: CASSLYGQGAREQYF. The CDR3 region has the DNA TGCGCCAGCAGCTTGTACGGACAGGGGGCGCGGGAGCAGTACTTC.

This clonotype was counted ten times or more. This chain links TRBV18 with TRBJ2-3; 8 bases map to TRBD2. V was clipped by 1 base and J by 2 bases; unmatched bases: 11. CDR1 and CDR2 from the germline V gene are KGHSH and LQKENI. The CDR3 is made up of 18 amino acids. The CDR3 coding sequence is TGTGCCAGCTCACCACAAGCAAGCGGGAGTACGATCACAGATACGCAGTATTTT. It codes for CASSPQASGSTITDTQYF.

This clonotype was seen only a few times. The CDR3 protein is CASSFSGSMNTEAFF. The CDR3 nucleotides read TGCGCCAGCAGCTTTTCGGGAAGCATGAACACTGAAGCTTTCTTT. The chain carries TRBV5-1 and TRBJ1-1, with D uncertain. The germline V gene has CDR1 SGHRS and CDR2 YFSETQ. V lost 2 bases to trimming and J lost 0 bases, with 11 bases between them. CDR3 length: 15 residues.

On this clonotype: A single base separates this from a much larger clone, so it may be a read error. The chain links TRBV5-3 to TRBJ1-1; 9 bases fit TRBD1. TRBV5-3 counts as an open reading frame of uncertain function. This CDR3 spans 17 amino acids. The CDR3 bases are TGTGCCAGCAGTTTGTATTTTTGGACAGGGGAGAACGCTGAAGCTTTCTTT. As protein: CASSLYFWTGENAEAFF.

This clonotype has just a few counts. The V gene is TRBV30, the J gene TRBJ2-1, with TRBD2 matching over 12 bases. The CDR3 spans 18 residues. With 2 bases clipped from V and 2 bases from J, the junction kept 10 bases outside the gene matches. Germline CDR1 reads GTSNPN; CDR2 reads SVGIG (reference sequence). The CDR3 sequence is CAWSSLAGGHSAYNEQFF. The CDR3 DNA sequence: TGTGCCTGGAGTTCGCTAGCGGGGGGGCACTCGGCCTACAATGAGCAGTTCTTC.

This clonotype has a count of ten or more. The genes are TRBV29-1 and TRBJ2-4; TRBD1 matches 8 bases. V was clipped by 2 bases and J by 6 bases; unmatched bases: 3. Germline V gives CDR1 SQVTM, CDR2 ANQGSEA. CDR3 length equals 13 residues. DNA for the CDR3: TGCAGCGTTGAAACAGGGGGATCAAACATTCAGTACTTC. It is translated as CSVETGGSNIQYF.

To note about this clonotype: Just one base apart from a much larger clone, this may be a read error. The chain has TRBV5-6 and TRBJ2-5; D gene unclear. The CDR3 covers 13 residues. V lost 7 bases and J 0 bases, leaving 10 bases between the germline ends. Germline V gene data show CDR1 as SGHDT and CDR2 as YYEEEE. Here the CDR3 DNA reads TGTGCCAGCGGGTCAAAGTACCAAGAGACCCAGTACTTC. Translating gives CASGSKYQETQYF.